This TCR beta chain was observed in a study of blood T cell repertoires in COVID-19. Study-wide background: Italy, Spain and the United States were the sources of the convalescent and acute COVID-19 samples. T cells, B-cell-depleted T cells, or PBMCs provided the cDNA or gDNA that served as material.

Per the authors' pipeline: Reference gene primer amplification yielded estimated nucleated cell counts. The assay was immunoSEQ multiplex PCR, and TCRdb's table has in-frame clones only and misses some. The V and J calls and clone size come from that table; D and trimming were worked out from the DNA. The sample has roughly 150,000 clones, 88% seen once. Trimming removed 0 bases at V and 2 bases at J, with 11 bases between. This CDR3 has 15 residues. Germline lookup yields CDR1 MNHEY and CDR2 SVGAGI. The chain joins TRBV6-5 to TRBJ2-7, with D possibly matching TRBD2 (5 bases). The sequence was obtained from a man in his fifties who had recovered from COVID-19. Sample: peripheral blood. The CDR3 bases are TGTGCCAGCAGTTACTCTAGCGCCGACCCCTACGAGCAGTACTTC. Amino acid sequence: CASSYSSADPYEQYF.